These 26 T cell receptor beta chains came from one sample sequenced in a study of graft-versus-host responses after intestinal transplantation. Measured with immunoSEQ multiplex PCR; TCRdb has only the in-frame clones, and not every one. Among about 7,200 clones listed, more than 30% were seen once. The sequenced sample was alloreactive CD4+ T cells from a mixed lymphocyte reaction culture, obtained before transplantation. Sample subset: CFSE-low proliferating T cells sorted from roughly 6-day pre-transplant mixed lymphocyte reaction (GvH or HvG direction). The receptors originated from a human patient who was an organ donor for intestinal transplantation.

The chain carries TRBV10-3 and TRBJ1-2; 10 bases agree with TRBD1. Germline CDR1 and CDR2: ENHRY and SYGVKD. J lost 1 base, V lost 8 bases, and 10 bases had no gene match. There are 16 residues in the CDR3. CDR3 in DNA: TGTGCCATCCGGACAGGGGGACTTCCCGATAACTATGGCTACACCTTC. Translating gives CAIRTGGLPDNYGYTF.

This clone is medium-sized. This chain uses TRBV18 with TRBJ2-7; TRBD1 aligns across 8 bases. The CDR3 consists of 15 residues. Germline CDR1 and CDR2: KGHSH and LQKENI. V gave up 3 bases and J gave up 0 bases; unmatched junction bases: 4. The CDR3: CASSPDRASSYEQYF. CDR3 nucleotide sequence: TGTGCCAGCTCACCGGACAGGGCTAGCTCCTACGAGCAGTACTTC.

This clone was seen a few times. The chain employs TRBV5-1 and TRBJ2-5, with D perhaps matching TRBD2 (6 bases). Trimming took 2 bases from V and 5 from J, leaving 13 bases between them. Per the germline V gene, CDR1 is SGHRS and CDR2 is YFSETQ. The CDR3 covers 14 residues. In DNA form, the CDR3 reads TGCGCCAGCAGCTTTGCCAACCGGGGGGAGACCCAGTACTTC. This gives the protein CASSFANRGETQYF.

The rearrangement uses TRBV7-3 and TRBJ2-3, with a weak D call TRBD2 (5 bases). This CDR3 comprises 16 residues. Trimming stripped 5 bases from V and 1 base from J, with 16 bases between. In germline, CDR1 is SGHTA, CDR2 FQGTGA. CDR3 protein: CASSVSWEYGTDTQYF. The CDR3 DNA follows: TGTGCCAGCAGCGTCTCGTGGGAGTACGGCACAGATACGCAGTATTTT.

The CDR3 region is CASSYLRGGGNSPLHF. CDR3 coding DNA: TGTGCCAGCAGTTACCTGCGTGGGGGAGGTAATTCACCCCTCCACTTT. V usage is TRBV6-5 and J usage is TRBJ1-6, with D possibly matching TRBD1 (5 bases). V was shortened by 2 bases and J by 6 bases, with 14 bases between the two germline ends. Germline V gene data show CDR1 as MNHEY and CDR2 as SVGAGI. The CDR3 length is 16 residues.

The chain links TRBV18 to TRBJ2-4; the match to TRBD2 covers 12 bases. Germline V gives CDR1 KGHSH, CDR2 LQKENI. The junction had 0 bases not matched to a gene; V was cut back by 2 bases and J by 7 bases. The CDR3 contains 14 residues. CDR3 protein: CASSPTSGRNIQYF. The CDR3 DNA is TGTGCCAGCTCACCAACTAGCGGGAGGAACATTCAGTACTTC.

V usage is TRBV6-5 and J usage is TRBJ2-1; tentatively, D is TRBD2 (5 bases). Germline assignment: CDR1 MNHEY and CDR2 SVGAGI. The CDR3 covers 14 residues. The V gene lost 2 bases and the J gene lost 3 bases, with 8 bases spanning the gap. The CDR3 spells CASSYGSSYNEQFF. The CDR3 nucleotides read TGTGCCAGCAGTTACGGGAGTAGCTACAATGAGCAGTTCTTC.

This clone was detected only a few times. CDR3 loop: CASSQDRGFNEKLFF. Here the CDR3 DNA reads TGCGCCAGCAGCCAAGATAGAGGGTTTAATGAAAAACTGTTTTTT. The V call is TRBV4-1, the J call TRBJ1-4; D ambiguous. CDR1 is MGHRA and CDR2 is YSYEKL in the germline V gene. This CDR3 region has 15 residues. The ends were cut back, 0 bases at V and 4 bases at J, with 9 bases in the middle.

In this sample, this clone turned up a few times. J is TRBJ2-1 and V is TRBV4-2; 8 bases agree with TRBD2. Per germline, CDR1 LGHNA and CDR2 YNFKEQ. The length of the CDR3 is 13 residues. V dropped 1 base and J dropped 8; count of bases not matched to a gene: 1. CDR3 protein: CASSQAGGHEQFF. As DNA, the CDR3 is TGTGCCAGCAGCCAAGCGGGGGGGCATGAGCAGTTCTTC.

The chain joins TRBV7-2 to TRBJ2-3; D gene uncertain. The CDR3 has 13 residues. Germline CDR1 and CDR2: SGHTA and FQGNSA. V lost 3 bases to trimming and J lost 2 bases, with 6 bases between them. DNA for the CDR3: TGTGCCAGCAGCTTGGCTTTCACAGATACGCAGTATTTT. Protein product: CASSLAFTDTQYF.

The table lists this clone with a few counts. V gene TRBV28 combines with J gene TRBJ2-1, with TRBD1 matching over 9 bases. Germline CDR1 is MDHEN and CDR2 is SYDVKM. This CDR3 comprises 16 residues. V shed 6 bases, J shed 8 bases, and the junction held 14 bases outside the gene matches. The CDR3 loop reads CASSRNRGRRIDEQFF. The CDR3 coding sequence is TGTGCCAGCAGCCGTAACAGGGGGCGCCGGATTGATGAGCAGTTCTTC.

By sample fraction, this clone is medium-sized. The rearrangement joins TRBV11-3 to TRBJ1-5; TRBD1 might be the D (6 bases). V was trimmed by 5 bases and J by 1 base, leaving 9 bases between them. The length of the CDR3 is 14 residues. The germline V gene has CDR1 SGHNT and CDR2 YENEEA. The CDR3 region is CASSQRGSNQPQHF. DNA of the CDR3: TGTGCCAGCAGCCAGAGGGGGAGCAATCAGCCCCAGCATTTT.

The gene calls are TRBV4-3 and TRBJ2-5; the D gene is possibly TRBD2 (6 bases). CDR3 length: 15 residues. The germline V and J ends were trimmed by 0 bases and 4 bases, with 12 bases remaining between them. Germline loops: CDR1 LGHNA, CDR2 YSLEER. The CDR3 nucleotides are TGCGCCAGCAGCCAAGATCCTGGGGGAGGAGAGACCCAGTACTTC. It specifies CASSQDPGGGETQYF.

This clone was recorded a few times. The chain links TRBV9 to TRBJ2-1; 7 bases are shared with TRBD2. Germline lookup yields CDR1 SGDLS and CDR2 YYNGEE. The CDR3 loop spans 15 amino acids. The junction had 0 bases not matched to a gene; V was cut back by 0 bases and J by 0 bases. CDR3 amino acids: CASSVGTSSYNEQFF. CDR3 nucleotides: TGTGCCAGCAGCGTAGGGACTAGCTCCTACAATGAGCAGTTCTTC.

The J gene is TRBJ2-3, the V gene TRBV2, with TRBD2 matching over 10 bases. The CDR3 is 16 amino acids. The trim removed 7 bases at V and 5 bases at J, leaving 12 bases unmatched. CDR1 and CDR2 (germline): SNHLY, FYNNEI. CDR3 region: CASNKWLAGAGDTQYF. CDR3 sequence (DNA): TGTGCCAGCAACAAATGGCTAGCGGGGGCGGGAGATACGCAGTATTTT.

By share, this clone ranks as medium-sized. The V and J genes are TRBV7-3 and TRBJ2-1; TRBD2 aligns across 7 bases. In germline, CDR1 is SGHTA, CDR2 FQGTGA. With V trimmed by 5 bases and J by 2 bases, 3 bases remained unmatched. This CDR3 comprises 14 residues. In DNA, the CDR3 is TGTGCCAGCAGCCCCAGCGGGACCTACAATGAGCAGTTCTTC. Protein sequence: CASSPSGTYNEQFF.

This chain uses TRBV7-3 with TRBJ2-1; D remains ambiguous. This CDR3 has 14 amino acids. Trimming cost V 6 bases and J 8 bases, with 17 bases left between them. In germline, CDR1 is SGHTA, CDR2 FQGTGA. CDR3 bases: TGTGCCAGCAGTCCCGCCAGGATCCGTTATGAGCAGTTCTTC. Protein product: CASSPARIRYEQFF.

This clone ranks as medium-sized. This chain uses TRBV5-1 with TRBJ2-7; 8 bases align to TRBD2. The V gene's germline CDR1 is SGHRS and CDR2 YFSETQ. Trimming cost V 4 bases and J 5 bases; bases outside gene matches: 11. The length of the CDR3 is 15 residues. The DNA of the CDR3 is TGCGCCAGCAGCGTTACGAGCGGGAGTCAACACGAGCAGTACTTC. Its translation: CASSVTSGSQHEQYF.

The chain carries TRBV9 and TRBJ2-7, with D hard to call. Germline V gives CDR1 SGDLS, CDR2 YYNGEE. This CDR3 spans 14 amino acids. The V gene lost 1 base and the J gene lost 1 base, with 9 bases spanning the gap. Here the CDR3 DNA reads TGTGCCAGCAGCGTAATGGCAGTATCCTACGAGCAGTACTTC. Protein: CASSVMAVSYEQYF.

This chain links TRBV27 with TRBJ1-1, with D unresolved. The germline V gene encodes CDR1 MNHEY and CDR2 SMNVEV (reference sequence). Trimming took off 3 bases at V and 4 bases at J, with 9 bases between the two ends. The CDR3 is 13 amino acids. CDR3 loop: CASSFIRSTEAFF. CDR3 bases: TGTGCCAGCAGTTTTATCCGTAGCACTGAAGCTTTCTTT.

This clone has only a few counts. The genes are TRBV18 and TRBJ1-1, with 7 nucleotides matching TRBD1. Germline V gene sequence: CDR1 KGHSH, CDR2 LQKENI. Germline trimming cut 1 base from V and 6 bases from J; bases unmatched to any gene: 2. The CDR3 is made up of 13 amino acids. Here the CDR3 DNA reads TGTGCCAGCTCACCACAGGGGGCCGCTGAAGCTTTCTTT. Encoded protein: CASSPQGAAEAFF. The whole variable domain, filled in from reference TRBV18 and TRBJ1-1, reads NAGVMQNPRHLVRRRGQEARLRCSPMKGHSHVYWYRQLPEEGLKFMVYLQKENIIDESGMPKERFSAEFPKEGPSILRIQQVVRGDSAAYFCASSPQGAAEAFFGQGTRLTVV.

This clone came up once. The gene calls are TRBV9 and TRBJ1-5; no firm D call. Trimming pared 0 bases from V and 6 bases from J, leaving 10 bases between. The CDR3 consists of 14 residues. Germline values: CDR1 SGDLS, CDR2 YYNGEE. CDR3 nucleotide sequence: TGTGCCAGCAGCGTAGGGCCCTCAGGTCAGCCCCAGCATTTT. Its translation is CASSVGPSGQPQHF.

The rearrangement uses TRBV15 and TRBJ1-1; unclear D gene. V gave up 1 base and J gave up 3 bases, with 15 bases separating them. Germline V gives CDR1 LNHNV, CDR2 YYDKDF (reference sequence). The CDR3 runs to 16 residues. The CDR3, as DNA: TGTGCCACCAGCAGAGTGGGCCTCAAAAACGACACTGAAGCTTTCTTT. Translation gives CATSRVGLKNDTEAFF.

The chain recombines TRBV28 with TRBJ2-1; TRBD1 matches at 8 bases. This CDR3 is 18 amino acids long. The J segment lost 4 bases and the V segment lost 5 bases, leaving 16 bases of the junction unmatched. From germline, CDR1 is MDHEN and CDR2 SYDVKM. CDR3 sequence: CASSTGGRWGARYNEQFF. The CDR3, as DNA: TGTGCCAGCAGTACAGGGGGGAGGTGGGGGGCGAGATACAATGAGCAGTTCTTC.

A few counts support this clone. The chain has TRBV5-1 and TRBJ1-4; D gene ambiguous. Trimming took off 2 bases at V and 5 bases at J, with 13 bases between the two ends. The CDR3 spans 15 residues. CDR1 is SGHRS and CDR2 is YFSETQ in the germline V gene. CDR3 residues: CASSLATDRNEKLFF. DNA for the CDR3: TGCGCCAGCAGCTTAGCGACCGATCGCAATGAAAAACTGTTTTTT.

This clone was observed a few times. The chain joins TRBV7-2 to TRBJ2-3; D is undetermined. Trimming cost V 1 base and J 4 bases, with 9 bases left between them. Germline V gene data show CDR1 as SGHTA and CDR2 as FQGNSA. The CDR3 runs 14 residues. The CDR3 bases are TGTGCCAGCAGCTTAGGGAGTCCCGCAGATACGCAGTATTTT. Translated: CASSLGSPADTQYF.